These T cell receptor beta chains were read from a single sample in a study of blood T cells in healthy people across ages. TCRdb fed the 5' RACE reads into MiXCR, producing one record per CDR3 protein. The data show 800,000 to 950,000 distinct CDR3 sequences, about 48% seen once. Source material: blood. These receptor sequences come from a young man in good health. CDR3s include the opening cysteine and the closing phenylalanine or tryptophan. The D gene is left open where the match is weak. Rows give clone size only sometimes, using once, few, many, or a class for an expanded clone.

v_call,j_call,d_call,clone_size,cdr3_aa,cdr3_nt
TRBV20-1,TRBJ2-7,TRBD2,-,CSAPNGTSGGSSYEQYF,TGCAGTGCCCCCAACGGGACTAGCGGGGGGTCCTCCTACGAGCAGTACTTC
TRBV25-1,TRBJ2-2,-,-,CASSDQGPNTGELFF,TGTGCCAGCAGTGACCAAGGGCCGAACACCGGGGAGCTGTTTTTT
TRBV30,TRBJ2-6,-,-,CAWSSIRSGANVLTF,TGTGCCTGGAGCTCTATTCGCTCTGGGGCCAACGTCCTGACTTTC
TRBV4-2,TRBJ1-2,TRBD1,-,CASSQREGARFGYTF,TGTGCCAGCAGCCAGCGGGAGGGGGCGCGATTTGGCTACACCTTC
TRBV5-1,TRBJ1-1,TRBD1,-,CASSYTAGQDPSRTFF,TGCGCCAGCAGTTACACAGCGGGACAGGATCCGAGTAGGACTTTCTTT
TRBV7-6,TRBJ2-7,-,-,CASSADTTYEQYF,TGTGCCAGCAGCGCGGACACCACCTACGAGCAGTACTTC
TRBV6-6,TRBJ2-2,-,-,CASTLDRNTGELFF,TGTGCCAGCACCCTCGACAGAAACACCGGGGAGCTGTTTTTT
TRBV20-1,TRBJ1-6,-,many,CSARDRPGLNSPLHF,TGCAGTGCTAGAGATCGCCCGGGGCTAAATTCACCCCTCCACTTT
TRBV7-2,TRBJ1-6,TRBD1,-,CASTPGTGRNSPLHF,TGTGCCAGCACCCCTGGGACAGGGAGGAATTCACCCCTCCACTTT
TRBV5-1,TRBJ2-5,-,-,CASSPSTGRGETQYF,TGCGCCAGCAGCCCCTCGACAGGGAGGGGAGAGACCCAGTACTTC
TRBV3-1,TRBJ2-7,-,-,CASSVLGSQNEQYF,TGTGCCAGCAGCGTCCTTGGGAGTCAAAACGAGCAGTACTTC